The rows below give T cell receptor beta chains drawn from one sample of a study of T cells after yellow fever vaccination. Via MiXCR, TCRdb re-called the 5' RACE reads, giving one row per CDR3 protein. The sample has about 170,000 distinct CDR3 sequences, 11% seen once. Sequenced here: CD8+ T cells sorted from PBMCs, sampled 15 days after the yellow fever booster vaccination. Receptors were obtained from a man aged 18 to 29 who received the YFV17D yellow fever vaccine. Both conserved end residues are part of each CDR3. The D gene is left open where the match is weak. A clone size is listed for some rows: how often the clone was seen (once, few, many), or a class if it is expanded.

many,TRBJ1-1,-,TRBV6-5,CASSYSFDTLNTEAFF,TGTGCCAGCAGTTACTCGTTCGACACTTTGAACACTGAAGCTTTCTTT
many,TRBJ2-7,-,TRBV25-1,CASSVGYEQYF,TGTGCCAGCAGTGTAGGGTACGAGCAGTACTTC
few,TRBJ1-1,-,TRBV5-1,CASSTGVVASTEAFF,TGCGCCAGCAGCACCGGGGTGGTGGCTAGCACTGAAGCTTTCTTT
-,TRBJ2-5,-,TRBV7-9,CASSSLRALGRGETQYF,TGTGCCAGCAGCAGCCTCCGGGCCTTAGGGCGAGGAGAGACCCAGTACTTC
few,TRBJ2-2,-,TRBV29-1,CSVPGNTGELFF,TGCAGCGTCCCAGGGAACACCGGGGAGCTGTTTTTT
few,TRBJ1-2,TRBD1,TRBV12-3/TRBV12-4,CASSSGTGGYYGYTF,TGTGCCAGCAGTTCGGGGACAGGGGGCTATTATGGCTACACCTTC
few,TRBJ1-1,-,TRBV12-3/TRBV12-4,CASSRGDTNTEAFF,TGTGCCAGCAGTCGTGGAGACACTAACACTGAAGCTTTCTTT
many,TRBJ2-5,-,TRBV7-6,CASSLVHGETQYF,TGTGCCAGCAGCTTAGTGCACGGTGAGACCCAGTACTTC
few,TRBJ2-7,TRBD1,TRBV29-1,CSVRTGTGSHEQYF,TGCAGCGTCCGAACCGGGACAGGGTCCCACGAGCAGTACTTC
few,TRBJ2-2,-,TRBV19,CASRSAGFAGELFF,TGTGCCAGTAGGTCGGCAGGGTTCGCCGGGGAGCTGTTTTTT
many,TRBJ1-5,TRBD1,TRBV12-3/TRBV12-4,CASLGGRGNQPQHF,TGTGCCAGTCTAGGGGGCAGGGGCAATCAGCCCCAGCATTTT
-,TRBJ2-2,-,TRBV7-9,CASRLEGTDTGELFF,TGTGCCAGCAGACTAGAGGGAACGGACACCGGGGAGCTGTTTTTT
-,TRBJ1-1,-,TRBV5-1,CASSLPDSSSTEAFF,TGCGCCAGCAGCCTCCCGGACAGTTCGTCGACTGAAGCTTTCTTT
few,TRBJ2-3,TRBD2,TRBV4-3,CASSQFGTSGGSTDTQYF,TGCGCCAGCAGCCAATTTGGGACTAGCGGGGGAAGCACAGATACGCAGTATTTT
-,TRBJ1-6,-,TRBV6-8,CANQGKDNSPLHF,TGTGCCAACCAGGGTAAGGATAATTCACCCCTCCACTTT
-,TRBJ1-1,TRBD1,TRBV12-3/TRBV12-4,CASSQRQGLNTEAFF,TGTGCCAGCAGTCAACGACAGGGACTGAACACTGAAGCTTTCTTT
-,TRBJ2-3,TRBD2,TRBV5-1,CASSLPRGAGGTDTQYF,TGCGCCAGCAGCCTCCCCCGGGGAGCGGGGGGCACAGATACGCAGTATTTT
few,TRBJ2-4,-,TRBV6-2/TRBV6-3,CASSYAKQGSVAKNIQYF,TGTGCCAGCAGTTACGCCAAACAGGGATCCGTAGCCAAAAACATTCAGTACTTC
-,TRBJ2-3,TRBD2,TRBV10-1,CASSESKDWDSASGGAWDTQYF,TGCGCCAGCAGTGAGTCGAAGGATTGGGATTCCGCGAGCGGGGGGGCGTGGGATACGCAGTATTTT
many,TRBJ1-1,-,TRBV4-3,CASSQRPGRDTEAFF,TGCGCCAGCAGCCAACGACCGGGACGGGACACTGAAGCTTTCTTT
-,TRBJ2-1,-,TRBV13,CASSFEGAYNEQFF,TGTGCCAGCAGCTTCGAGGGGGCCTACAATGAGCAGTTCTTC
once,TRBJ2-2,TRBD2,TRBV7-2,CASSPKTSGGVRELFF,TGTGCCAGCAGCCCGAAGACTAGCGGGGGGGTCAGGGAGCTGTTTTTT
few,TRBJ2-5,-,TRBV21-1,CASSMEGAFATQYF,TGTGCCAGCAGCATGGAGGGGGCTTTCGCCACCCAGTACTTC
-,TRBJ1-1,-,TRBV12-3/TRBV12-4,CASSIGTPGFTEAFF,TGTGCCAGCAGTATTGGGACGCCGGGGTTCACTGAAGCTTTCTTT
many,TRBJ1-2,-,TRBV11-2,CASSLAVYGYGYTF,TGTGCCAGCAGCTTAGCAGTATATGGCTATGGCTACACCTTC
few,TRBJ2-2,TRBD1,TRBV11-2,CASSRRQGQDTGELFF,TGTGCCAGCAGCCGAAGACAGGGTCAAGACACCGGGGAGCTGTTTTTT
many,TRBJ1-4,-,TRBV5-1,CASSSTGSEGEKLFF,TGCGCCAGCAGCTCGACGGGCTCCGAAGGGGAAAAACTGTTTTTT
once,TRBJ2-5,TRBD1,TRBV6-5,CASNGQGRETQYF,TGTGCCAGCAATGGACAGGGGAGAGAGACCCAGTACTTC
few,TRBJ2-6,-,TRBV4-1,CASTGTRSSGANVLTF,TGCGCCAGCACCGGGACGCGAAGCTCTGGGGCCAACGTCCTGACTTTC
few,TRBJ1-4,-,TRBV4-3,CASSQDGGATNEKLFF,TGCGCCAGCAGCCAAGATGGTGGTGCAACTAATGAAAAACTGTTTTTT
few,TRBJ1-2,-,TRBV6-5,CASRPGRGNDYGYTF,TGTGCCAGCAGACCGGGCCGGGGGAACGACTATGGCTACACCTTC
few,TRBJ2-2,-,TRBV6-5,CASSYSEGSGELFF,TGTGCCAGCAGTTACTCGGAGGGATCCGGGGAGCTGTTTTTT
-,TRBJ1-2,-,TRBV12-3/TRBV12-4,CASSVGPNYGYTF,TGTGCCAGCAGTGTCGGACCGAACTATGGCTACACCTTC
-,TRBJ2-1,-,TRBV27,CASSSGWYEQFF,TGTGCCAGCAGTTCGGGCTGGTATGAGCAGTTCTTC
few,TRBJ1-4,TRBD1,TRBV27,CASSLMQGASSEKLFF,TGTGCCAGCAGTTTGATGCAGGGGGCTTCGAGTGAAAAACTGTTTTTT
-,TRBJ2-5,-,TRBV25-1,CASSEHLGGVQETQYF,TGTGCCAGCAGTGAGCATCTAGGGGGGGTTCAAGAGACCCAGTACTTC
few,TRBJ2-3,-,TRBV4-1,CASSQDGSGVRNTQYF,TGCGCCAGCAGCCAAGATGGGTCGGGTGTGAGAAATACGCAGTATTTT